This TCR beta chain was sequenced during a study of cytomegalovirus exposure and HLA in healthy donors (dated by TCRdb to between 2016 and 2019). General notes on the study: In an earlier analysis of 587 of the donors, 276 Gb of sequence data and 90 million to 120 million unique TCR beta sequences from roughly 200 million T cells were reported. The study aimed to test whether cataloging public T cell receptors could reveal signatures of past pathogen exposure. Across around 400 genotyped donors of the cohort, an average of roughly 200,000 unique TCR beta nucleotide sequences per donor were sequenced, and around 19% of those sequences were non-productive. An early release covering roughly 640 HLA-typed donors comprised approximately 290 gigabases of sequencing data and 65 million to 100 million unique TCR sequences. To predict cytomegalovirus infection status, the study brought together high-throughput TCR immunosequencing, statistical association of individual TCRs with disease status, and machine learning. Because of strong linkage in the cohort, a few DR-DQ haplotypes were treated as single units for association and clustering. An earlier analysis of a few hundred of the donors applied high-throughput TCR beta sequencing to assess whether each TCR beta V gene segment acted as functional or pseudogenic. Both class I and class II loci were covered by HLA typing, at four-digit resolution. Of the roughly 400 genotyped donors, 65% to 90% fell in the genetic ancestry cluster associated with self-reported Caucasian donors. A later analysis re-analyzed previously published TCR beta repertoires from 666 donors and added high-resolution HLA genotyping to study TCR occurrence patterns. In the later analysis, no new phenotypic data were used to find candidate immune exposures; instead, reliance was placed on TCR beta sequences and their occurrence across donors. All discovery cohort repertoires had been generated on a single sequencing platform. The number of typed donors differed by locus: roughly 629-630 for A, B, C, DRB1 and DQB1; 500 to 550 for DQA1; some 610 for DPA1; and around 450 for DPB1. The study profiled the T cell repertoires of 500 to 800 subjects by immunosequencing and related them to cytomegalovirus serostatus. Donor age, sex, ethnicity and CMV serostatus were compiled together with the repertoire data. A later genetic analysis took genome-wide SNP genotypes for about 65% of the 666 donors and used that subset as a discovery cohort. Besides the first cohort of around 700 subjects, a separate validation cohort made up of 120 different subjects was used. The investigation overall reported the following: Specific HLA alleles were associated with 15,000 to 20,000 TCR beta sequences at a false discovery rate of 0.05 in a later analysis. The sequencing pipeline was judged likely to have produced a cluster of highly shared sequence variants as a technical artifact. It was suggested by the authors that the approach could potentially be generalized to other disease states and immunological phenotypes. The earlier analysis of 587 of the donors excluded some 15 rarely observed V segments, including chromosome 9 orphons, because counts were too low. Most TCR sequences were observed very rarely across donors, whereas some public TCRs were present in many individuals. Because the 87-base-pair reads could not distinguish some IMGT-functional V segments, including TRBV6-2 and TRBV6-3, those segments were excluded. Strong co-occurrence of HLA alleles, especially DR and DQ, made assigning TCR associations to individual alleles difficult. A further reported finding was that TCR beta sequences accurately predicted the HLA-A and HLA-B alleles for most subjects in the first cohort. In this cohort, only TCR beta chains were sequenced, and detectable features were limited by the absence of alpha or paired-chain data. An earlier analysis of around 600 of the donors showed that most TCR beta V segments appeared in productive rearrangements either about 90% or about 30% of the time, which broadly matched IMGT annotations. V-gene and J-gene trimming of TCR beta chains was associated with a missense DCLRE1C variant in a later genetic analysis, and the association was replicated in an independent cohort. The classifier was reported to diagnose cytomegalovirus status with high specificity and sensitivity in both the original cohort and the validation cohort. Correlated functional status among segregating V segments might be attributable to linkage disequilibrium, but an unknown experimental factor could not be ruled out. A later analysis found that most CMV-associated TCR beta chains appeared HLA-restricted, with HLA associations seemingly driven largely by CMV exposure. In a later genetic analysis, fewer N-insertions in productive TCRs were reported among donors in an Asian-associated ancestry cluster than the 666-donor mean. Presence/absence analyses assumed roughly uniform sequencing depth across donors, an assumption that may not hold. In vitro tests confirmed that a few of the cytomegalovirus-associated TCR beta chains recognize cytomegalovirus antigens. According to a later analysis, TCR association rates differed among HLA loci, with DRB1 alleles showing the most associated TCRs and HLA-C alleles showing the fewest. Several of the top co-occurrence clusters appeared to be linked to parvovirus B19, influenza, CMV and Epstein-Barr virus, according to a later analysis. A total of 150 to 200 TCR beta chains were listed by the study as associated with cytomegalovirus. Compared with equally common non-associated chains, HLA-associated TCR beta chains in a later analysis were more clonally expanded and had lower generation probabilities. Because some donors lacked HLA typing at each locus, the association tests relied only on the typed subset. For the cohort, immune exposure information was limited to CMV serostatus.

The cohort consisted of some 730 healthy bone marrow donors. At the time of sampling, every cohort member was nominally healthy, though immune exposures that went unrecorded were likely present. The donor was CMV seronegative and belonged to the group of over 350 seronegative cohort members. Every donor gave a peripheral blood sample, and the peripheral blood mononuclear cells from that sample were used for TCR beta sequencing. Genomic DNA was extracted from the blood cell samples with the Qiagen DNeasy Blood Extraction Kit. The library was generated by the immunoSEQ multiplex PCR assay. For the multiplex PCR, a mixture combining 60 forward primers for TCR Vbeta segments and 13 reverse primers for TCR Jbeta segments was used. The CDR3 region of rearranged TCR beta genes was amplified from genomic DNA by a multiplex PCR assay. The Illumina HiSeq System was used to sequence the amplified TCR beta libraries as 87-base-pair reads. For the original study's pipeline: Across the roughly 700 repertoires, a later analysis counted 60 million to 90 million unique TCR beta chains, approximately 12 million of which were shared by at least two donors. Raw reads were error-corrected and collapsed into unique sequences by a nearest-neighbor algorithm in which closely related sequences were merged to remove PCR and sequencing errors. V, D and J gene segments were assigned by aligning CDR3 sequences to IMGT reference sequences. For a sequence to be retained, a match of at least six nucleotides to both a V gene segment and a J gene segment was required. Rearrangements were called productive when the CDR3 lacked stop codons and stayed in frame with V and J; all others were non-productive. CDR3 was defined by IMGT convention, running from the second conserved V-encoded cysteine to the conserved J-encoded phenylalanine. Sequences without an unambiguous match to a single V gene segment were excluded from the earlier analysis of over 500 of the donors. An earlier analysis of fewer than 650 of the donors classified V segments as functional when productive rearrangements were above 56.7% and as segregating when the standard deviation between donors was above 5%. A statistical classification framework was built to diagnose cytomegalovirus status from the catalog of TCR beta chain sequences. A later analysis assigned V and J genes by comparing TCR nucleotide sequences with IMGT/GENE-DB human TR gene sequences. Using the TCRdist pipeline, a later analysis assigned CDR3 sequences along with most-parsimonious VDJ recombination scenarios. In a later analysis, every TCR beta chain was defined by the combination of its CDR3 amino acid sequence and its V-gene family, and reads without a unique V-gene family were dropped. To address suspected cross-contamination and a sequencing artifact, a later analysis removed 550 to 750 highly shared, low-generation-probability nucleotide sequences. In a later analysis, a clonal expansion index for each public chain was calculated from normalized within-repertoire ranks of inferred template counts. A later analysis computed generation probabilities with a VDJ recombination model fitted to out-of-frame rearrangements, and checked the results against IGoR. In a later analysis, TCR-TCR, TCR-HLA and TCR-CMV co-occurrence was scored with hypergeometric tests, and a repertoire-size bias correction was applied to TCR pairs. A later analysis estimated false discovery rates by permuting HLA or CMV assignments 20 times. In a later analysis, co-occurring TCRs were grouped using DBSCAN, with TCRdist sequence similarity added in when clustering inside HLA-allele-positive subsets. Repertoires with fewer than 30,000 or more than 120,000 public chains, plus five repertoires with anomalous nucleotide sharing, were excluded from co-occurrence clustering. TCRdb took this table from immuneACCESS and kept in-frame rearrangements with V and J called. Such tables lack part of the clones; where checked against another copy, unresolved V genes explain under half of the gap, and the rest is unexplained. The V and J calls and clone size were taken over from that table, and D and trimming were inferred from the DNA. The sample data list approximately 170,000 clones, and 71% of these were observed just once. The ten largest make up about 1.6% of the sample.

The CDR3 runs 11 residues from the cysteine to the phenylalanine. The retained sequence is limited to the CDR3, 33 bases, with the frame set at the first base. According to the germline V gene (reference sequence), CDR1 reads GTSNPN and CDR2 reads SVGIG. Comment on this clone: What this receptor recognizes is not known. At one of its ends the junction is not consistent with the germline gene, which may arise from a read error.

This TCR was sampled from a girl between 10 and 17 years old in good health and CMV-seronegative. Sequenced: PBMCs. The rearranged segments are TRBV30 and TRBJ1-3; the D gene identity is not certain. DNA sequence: TGTGCCTGCGCACCTGGCAACACCATATATTTT. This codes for CACAPGNTIYF. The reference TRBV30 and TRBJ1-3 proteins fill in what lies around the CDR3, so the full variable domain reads SQTIHQWPATLVQPVGSPLSLECTVEGTSNPNLYWYRQAAGRGLQLLFYSVGIGQISSEVPQNLSASRPQDRQFILSSKKLLLSDSGFYLCACAPGNTIYFGEGSWLTVV.